This record looks at one TCR beta chain sequence and its context. Antigen specificity is unknown. This record belongs to a study of post-analysis software for immune sequencing data. Study-wide results and limits: Five or six TRBV segments, TRBV5-6, TRBV5-1 and TRBV20-1 among them, were found more frequent in patients than controls. Significantly lower normalized Chao1 diversity was seen in multiple sclerosis patients than in controls. Those samples that were prepared in the same batch co-clustered strongly by F measure.

The CDR3 has 17 residues. Trimming cost V 2 bases and J 6 bases, with 20 bases left between them. Included in the TCR beta cDNA libraries were unique molecular identifiers. MiXCR was run by TCRdb on the PCR reads, yielding one entry per CDR3 protein. The profile covers roughly 540,000 distinct CDR3 sequences, with around 36% appearing a single time and 4.5% to 7.5% taken by the ten largest. The sequenced sample consisted of blood. The TCR was taken from a girl aged 2-17 years with multiple sclerosis. The chain has TRBV12-3 or TRBV12-4 and TRBJ2-1, with D perhaps matching TRBD2 (7 bases). CDR3 DNA: TGTGCCAGCAGTTTATTCGTCCGTGGGGGGGCCGGCAATGAGCAGTTCTTC. This codes for CASSLFVRGGAGNEQFF.